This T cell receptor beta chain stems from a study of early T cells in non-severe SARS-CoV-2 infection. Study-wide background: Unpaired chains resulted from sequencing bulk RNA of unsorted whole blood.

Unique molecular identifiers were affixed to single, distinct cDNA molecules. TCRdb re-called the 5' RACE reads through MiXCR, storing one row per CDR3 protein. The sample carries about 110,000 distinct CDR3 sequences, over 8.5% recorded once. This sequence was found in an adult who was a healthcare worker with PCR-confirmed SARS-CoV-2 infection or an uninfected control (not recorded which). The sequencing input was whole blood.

This chain's CDR3 is CASSLGQVETGYTF. The DNA for the CDR3 is TGTGCCAGCAGCCTGGGACAGGTGGAGACTGGCTACACCTTC. The V and J genes are TRBV28 and TRBJ1-2; 8 bases are shared with TRBD1. This CDR3 has 14 residues. V was pared by 6 bases and J by 7 bases, with 10 bases of the junction left unmatched. The germline V gene has CDR1 MDHEN and CDR2 SYDVKM.